These 32 T cell receptor beta chains came from one sample sequenced in a study of blood T cell repertoires in COVID-19. TCRdb's table, derived via immunoSEQ multiplex PCR, lists solely in-frame clones and lacks some. The data show about 60,000 clones, with approximately 84% seen just once and 3.5% held by the top ten. The sample taken for sequencing was peripheral blood. These receptors were taken from a man in his 60s with acute or convalescent COVID-19.

The chain has TRBV6-1 and TRBJ2-2, with D possibly being TRBD2 (5 bases). Between the trimmed V and J ends, which lost 2 bases and 6 bases, there was a span of 10 bases. Germline lookup yields CDR1 MNHNS and CDR2 SASEGT. This CDR3 spans 14 amino acids. The CDR3 sequence: CASSELTSAGELFF. The CDR3 DNA reads as TGTGCCAGCAGTGAACTTACTAGTGCCGGGGAGCTGTTTTTT.

The gene calls are TRBV18 and TRBJ1-5; 7 bases align to TRBD1. Germline-derived CDR1 and CDR2 are KGHSH and LQKENI. V lost 4 bases and J lost 4; bases outside the gene matches: 7. The length of the CDR3 is 15 residues. The CDR3: CASSHGQVVNQPQHF. The CDR3 DNA is TGTGCCAGCTCACACGGACAGGTTGTTAATCAGCCCCAGCATTTT. The full variable domain, rest sourced from reference TRBV18 and TRBJ1-5, is NAGVMQNPRHLVRRRGQEARLRCSPMKGHSHVYWYRQLPEEGLKFMVYLQKENIIDESGMPKERFSAEFPKEGPSILRIQQVVRGDSAAYFCASSHGQVVNQPQHFGDGTRLSIL.

The chain links TRBV9 to TRBJ2-4; the match to TRBD2 covers 10 bases. The CDR3 sequence is 14 residues long. The V gene end was trimmed by 4 bases and the J gene end by 5 bases; junction bases not matched to a gene: 3. Looked up from germline, CDR1 is SGDLS and CDR2 is YYNGEE. CDR3 amino acids: CASSIGLAENIQYF. The CDR3 DNA follows: TGTGCCAGCAGCATCGGACTAGCGGAAAACATTCAGTACTTC.

A single count supports this clone. This chain connects TRBV4-1 to TRBJ2-2, with D possibly being TRBD1 (6 bases). Germline V gene data show CDR1 as MGHRA and CDR2 as YSYEKL. With 5 bases removed from V and 2 bases from J, the gap between germline ends came to 18 bases. The CDR3 extends over 17 amino acids. CDR3 amino acids: CASSALVAGVNTGELFF. In DNA, the CDR3 is TGCGCCAGCAGCGCCCTAGTTGCAGGGGTTAACACCGGGGAGCTGTTTTTT.

This sequence joins TRBV24-1 and TRBJ2-3; D unclear. CDR3 size: 14 residues. V lost 3 bases to trimming and J lost 2 bases, with 8 bases between them. Per the germline V gene, CDR1 is KGHDR and CDR2 is SFDVKD. The CDR3 protein is CATSDPAATDTQYF. As DNA, the CDR3 is TGTGCCACCAGTGATCCCGCGGCCACAGATACGCAGTATTTT.

The chain combines TRBV7-6 with TRBJ1-6; 7 bases are a match to TRBD1. CDR3 length: 16 residues. With V trimmed by 1 base and J by 9 bases, 9 bases remained unmatched. From germline, CDR1 is SGHVS and CDR2 FNYEAQ. This chain's CDR3 is CASSLGTGSSGSPLHF. Written as DNA, the CDR3 is TGTGCCAGCAGCTTAGGGACAGGTAGTAGCGGTTCACCCCTCCACTTT.

This rearrangement joins TRBV4-2 to TRBJ1-1, with D maybe TRBD1 (5 bases). The CDR3 consists of 13 residues. Trimming pared 1 base from V and 4 bases from J, leaving 7 bases between. Germline V gives CDR1 LGHNA, CDR2 YNFKEQ. The CDR3: CASSQVGGTEAFF. CDR3 coding DNA: TGTGCCAGCAGCCAAGTGGGGGGCACTGAAGCTTTCTTT.

As concerns this clone: The same CDR3 also results from other DNA sequences found in this sample. This sequence joins TRBV10-1 and TRBJ2-5, with D possibly being TRBD1 (5 bases). The CDR3 sequence is 15 residues long. Germline CDR1 reads WNHNN; CDR2 reads SYGVQD (reference sequence). Trimming removed 0 bases from V and 3 bases from J, with 11 bases in between. The chain's CDR3 is CASSESGLNKETQYF. The CDR3 DNA reads TGCGCCAGCAGTGAGTCGGGGCTAAACAAAGAGACCCAGTACTTC.

The chain has TRBV5-1 and TRBJ2-7; 9 bases agree with TRBD1. With 4 bases clipped from V and 3 bases from J, the junction kept 2 bases outside the gene matches. The CDR3 extends over 13 amino acids. CDR1 is SGHRS, CDR2 YFSETQ, per germline. The CDR3 nucleotides are TGCGCCAGCAGCCGGACAGGGGACTACGAGCAGTACTTC. The encoded protein is CASSRTGDYEQYF.

This chain connects TRBV2 to TRBJ1-1, with TRBD1 identical over 7 bases. With 8 bases clipped from V and 1 base from J, the junction kept 13 bases outside the gene matches. The CDR3 contains 16 residues. CDR1 is SNHLY, CDR2 FYNNEI, per germline. The CDR3 protein is CASSLPLGQRNTEAFF. The CDR3 DNA is TGTGCCAGCTCTCTCCCCTTGGGACAGAGGAACACTGAAGCTTTCTTT.

Comment on this clone: Other DNA sequences in the sample encode the same CDR3. The chain links TRBV18 to TRBJ1-1; the D gene is possibly TRBD1 (6 bases). Germline assignment: CDR1 KGHSH and CDR2 LQKENI. The V end lost 3 bases, the J end lost 3 bases, and 8 bases lay between the germline ends. CDR3 length: 13 residues. CDR3 loop: CASSPSGDTEAFF. The CDR3 nucleotides read TGTGCCAGCTCACCCTCAGGGGACACTGAAGCTTTCTTT.

This chain uses TRBV30 with TRBJ1-3; D is uncertain. Germline loops: CDR1 GTSNPN, CDR2 SVGIG (reference sequence). The ends were cut back, 4 bases at V and 4 bases at J, with 17 bases in the middle. This CDR3 is built from 15 residues. For the CDR3, the DNA is TGTGCCTGGACCCCTGGGAGGGCGAGAGGAAACACCATATATTTT. The encoded protein is CAWTPGRARGNTIYF.

The genes are TRBV19 and TRBJ2-1, with a possible D match to TRBD2 (5 bases). The CDR3 has 14 amino acids. Trimming removed 5 bases at V and 4 bases at J, with 12 bases between. Looked up from germline, CDR1 is LNHDA and CDR2 is SQIVND (reference sequence). The CDR3 region has the DNA TGTGCCAGTAGTCTCGCTGGAGGATACAATGAGCAGTTCTTC. It codes for CASSLAGGYNEQFF.

This clone was found once. V gene TRBV28 combines with J gene TRBJ1-5, with 8 bases lining up with TRBD1. There are 15 residues in the CDR3. V shed 6 bases, J shed 6 bases, and the junction held 10 bases outside the gene matches. Germline CDR1 and CDR2: MDHEN and SYDVKM. The CDR3: CASSHQGAFSQPQHF. CDR3 bases: TGTGCCAGCAGCCACCAGGGGGCGTTCTCTCAGCCCCAGCATTTT.

This sequence joins TRBV7-9 and TRBJ2-1, with 7 bases identical to TRBD1. Germline V gene sequence: CDR1 SEHNR, CDR2 FQNEAQ (reference sequence). The ends lost 5 bases at V and 0 bases at J; junction bases unmatched: 7. The CDR3 contains 16 residues. CDR3 in amino acids: CASSPRQGSSYNEQFF. The CDR3 DNA follows: TGTGCCAGCAGCCCTCGACAGGGCTCCTCCTACAATGAGCAGTTCTTC.

This clone was counted once. The chain employs TRBV5-1 and TRBJ1-5, with a tentative D call TRBD1 (5 bases). This CDR3 is built from 15 residues. Trimming pared 2 bases from V and 4 bases from J, leaving 13 bases between. CDR1 is SGHRS and CDR2 is YFSETQ in the germline V gene. The CDR3 reads CASSFSDSMNQPQHF. As DNA, the CDR3 is TGCGCCAGCAGCTTCTCTGACAGTATGAATCAGCCCCAGCATTTT.

The chain is built from TRBV19 and TRBJ1-2, with 7 nucleotides matching TRBD1. Trimming took 8 bases from V and 2 from J; bases not matched to a gene: 2. This CDR3 region has 12 residues. CDR1 is LNHDA, CDR2 SQIVND, per germline (reference sequence). The CDR3 loop is CASSDRNYGYTF. The CDR3 DNA sequence: TGTGCCAGTTCGGACAGGAACTATGGCTACACCTTC.

This sequence joins TRBV6-5 and TRBJ1-1; D unresolved. Germline loops: CDR1 MNHEY, CDR2 SVGAGI. V was pared by 5 bases and J by 3 bases, with 13 bases between. This CDR3 is built from 14 residues. This CDR3 is CASSQRLLDTEAFF. The CDR3 nucleotides are TGTGCCAGCAGTCAAAGACTATTAGACACTGAAGCTTTCTTT.

This clone was seen more than once but under ten times. This chain uses TRBV18 with TRBJ2-1; 9 nucleotides agree with TRBD2. V lost 2 bases to trimming and J lost 7 bases; unmatched junction nucleotides: 6. CDR1 and CDR2 from the germline V gene are KGHSH and LQKENI. The CDR3 is made up of 15 amino acids. The CDR3 protein is CASSPSLAGSNEQFF. The CDR3 nucleotides read TGTGCCAGCTCACCATCGCTAGCGGGGTCGAATGAGCAGTTCTTC.

This clone has just one count. The V and J genes are TRBV2 and TRBJ1-1; TRBD1 matches at 8 bases. This CDR3 comprises 12 residues. CDR1 SNHLY and CDR2 FYNNEI come from the germline V gene. The junction had 3 bases not matched to a gene; V was cut back by 8 bases and J by 4 bases. The CDR3 reads CASLDRGTEAFF. CDR3 bases: TGTGCCAGCCTAGACAGGGGCACTGAAGCTTTCTTT.

This clone was detected only a few times. The chain recombines TRBV4-2 with TRBJ2-5; D might be TRBD2 (5 bases). This CDR3 is built from 14 residues. V was shortened by 3 bases and J by 3 bases, with 11 bases between the two germline ends. Germline V gives CDR1 LGHNA, CDR2 YNFKEQ. CDR3 DNA: TGTGCCAGCAGCCATCGGGGTTTAGAAGAGACCCAGTACTTC. Translation: CASSHRGLEETQYF.

This clone has just a few counts. This rearrangement joins TRBV28 to TRBJ2-1; possibly TRBD2 for D (6 bases). The germline V and J ends were trimmed by 6 bases and 14 bases, with 17 bases remaining between them. The CDR3 is made up of 12 amino acids. The germline V gene encodes CDR1 MDHEN and CDR2 SYDVKM. The chain's CDR3 is CASSTVTRWEFF. CDR3 bases: TGTGCCAGCAGCACCGTGACTAGGTGGGAGTTCTTC.

The chain carries TRBV10-3 and TRBJ1-1; D ambiguous. V lost 5 bases to trimming and J lost 12 bases, with 16 bases between them. CDR3 length: 12 amino acids. The germline gives CDR1 ENHRY, CDR2 SYGVKD. CDR3 sequence: CAISPAVGGSFF. The CDR3 DNA follows: TGTGCCATCAGTCCCGCCGTTGGAGGGTCTTTCTTT.

The chain couples TRBV5-4 to TRBJ2-1; D possibly corresponds to TRBD2 (6 bases). There are 15 residues in the CDR3. The V gene lost 3 bases and the J gene lost 0 bases, with 10 bases spanning the gap. The germline V gene has CDR1 SGHNT and CDR2 YYREEE (reference sequence). The CDR3 DNA is TGTGCCAGCAGCTGGGGGGATAACTCCTACAATGAGCAGTTCTTC. This gives the protein CASSWGDNSYNEQFF.

The sample holds one count of this clone. The chain has TRBV30 and TRBJ1-1; possibly TRBD1 for D (5 bases). CDR1 and CDR2 from the germline V gene are GTSNPN and SVGIG (reference sequence). Trimming took off 7 bases at V and 3 bases at J, with 18 bases between the two ends. This CDR3 is 14 amino acids long. The CDR3 coding sequence is TGTGCCTTCTCCGGAGGGGCGAGGTACACTGAAGCTTTCTTT. It encodes CAFSGGARYTEAFF.

The chain uses TRBV18 and TRBJ2-4, with 7 bases identical to TRBD1. Germline trimming cut 2 bases from V and 8 bases from J; bases unmatched to any gene: 3. Germline CDR1 and CDR2: KGHSH and LQKENI. This CDR3 region has 13 residues. The chain's CDR3 is CASSPGTDDIQYF. In DNA form, the CDR3 reads TGTGCCAGCTCACCAGGGACAGACGACATTCAGTACTTC. The full variable domain, completed using reference TRBV18 and TRBJ2-4, is NAGVMQNPRHLVRRRGQEARLRCSPMKGHSHVYWYRQLPEEGLKFMVYLQKENIIDESGMPKERFSAEFPKEGPSILRIQQVVRGDSAAYFCASSPGTDDIQYFGAGTRLSVL.

V usage is TRBV6-5 and J usage is TRBJ1-1; 8 positions agree with TRBD1. V gave up 6 bases and J gave up 1 base; unmatched junction bases: 7. The CDR3 totals 15 residues. Per germline, CDR1 MNHEY and CDR2 SVGAGI. The CDR3 is CASSVTGTGNTEAFF. The DNA of the CDR3 is TGTGCCAGCAGCGTAACCGGGACAGGGAACACTGAAGCTTTCTTT.

The chain is built from TRBV27 and TRBJ1-4; D call uncertain. The ends were cut back, 2 bases at V and 7 bases at J, with 11 bases in the middle. CDR3 length: 14 residues. Germline V gene data show CDR1 as MNHEY and CDR2 as SMNVEV (reference sequence). This CDR3 is CASSLASQVEKLFF. DNA of the CDR3: TGTGCCAGCAGTTTAGCCAGCCAGGTTGAAAAACTGTTTTTT.

The chain links TRBV29-1 to TRBJ1-2; D perhaps matches TRBD1 (6 bases). In germline, CDR1 is SQVTM, CDR2 ANQGSEA. The CDR3 spans 15 residues. Trimming left V 0 bases short and J 7 bases short, with 18 bases between. CDR3 sequence: CSVEDLSWTDSGYTF. In nucleotides, the CDR3 is TGCAGCGTTGAAGATCTTTCTTGGACAGACTCTGGCTACACCTTC.

J is TRBJ1-1 and V is TRBV29-1, with 7 bases fitting TRBD1. V lost 6 bases, J lost 5 bases, and 15 bases stayed unmatched. Germline V CDR1 and CDR2: SQVTM, ANQGSEA. The CDR3 is 15 residues long. The CDR3 spells CSVQKLTGDRTEAFF. The CDR3 DNA reads as TGCAGCGTCCAGAAACTAACAGGGGATCGGACTGAAGCTTTCTTT.

This clone was picked up one time. The chain couples TRBV10-3 to TRBJ1-5; 9 nucleotides line up with TRBD1. Germline lookup yields CDR1 ENHRY and CDR2 SYGVKD. The V segment lost 4 bases and the J segment 7 bases; nucleotides outside the gene matches: 2. The CDR3 contains 13 residues. CDR3 nucleotides: TGTGCCATCAGTGGGACAGGGGAACAGCCCCAGCATTTT. It codes for CAISGTGEQPQHF.

V usage is TRBV5-4 and J usage is TRBJ1-6; a possible D gene is TRBD1 (6 bases). V lost 3 bases, J lost 7 bases, and 14 bases lay in between. The V gene's germline CDR1 is SGHNT and CDR2 YYREEE (reference sequence). The CDR3 spans 15 residues. CDR3 sequence reads: CASSSIDRLNSPLHF. The CDR3 coding sequence is TGTGCCAGCAGCTCTATAGACAGGCTAAATTCACCCCTCCACTTT. The entire variable domain, with the rest obtained from reference TRBV5-4 and TRBJ1-6, is as follows: ETGVTQSPTHLIKTRGQQVTLRCSSQSGHNTVSWYQQALGQGPQFIFQYYREEENGRGNFPPRFSGLQFPNYSSELNVNALELDDSALYLCASSSIDRLNSPLHFGNGTRLTVT.